This T cell receptor (beta chain) was sequenced for a study of blood T cell repertoires in COVID-19. Study information: In each case, the material was cDNA or gDNA derived from T cells, B-cell-depleted T cells, or PBMCs.

The length of the CDR3 is 16 residues. The germline CDR1 and CDR2 sequences are SQVTM and ANQGSEA. Trimming shortened V by 4 bases and J by 0 bases, and 16 bases separated the two germline ends. Sequencing used immunoSEQ multiplex PCR; TCRdb keeps in-frame clones, though not all of them. The data contain about 180,000 clones, 82% of them singletons. This TCR derives from a woman in her 70s with acute or convalescent COVID-19. Sequenced sample: peripheral blood. The chain employs TRBV29-1 and TRBJ2-1; the D is unclear. The CDR3 protein is CSVGRVSRSSYNEQFF. The DNA of the CDR3 is TGCAGCGTTGGCCGAGTGAGCCGGAGCTCCTACAATGAGCAGTTCTTC.